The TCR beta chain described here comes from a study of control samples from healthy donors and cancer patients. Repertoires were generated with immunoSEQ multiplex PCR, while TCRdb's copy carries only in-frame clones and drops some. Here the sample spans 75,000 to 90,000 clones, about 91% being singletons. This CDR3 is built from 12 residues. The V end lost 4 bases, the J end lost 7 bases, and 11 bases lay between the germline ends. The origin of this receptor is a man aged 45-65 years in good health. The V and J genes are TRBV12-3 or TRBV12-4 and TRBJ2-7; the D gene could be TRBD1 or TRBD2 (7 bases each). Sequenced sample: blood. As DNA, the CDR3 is TGTGCCAGCAGTTCAGGGGGGGGTGAGCAGTACTTC. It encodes CASSSGGGEQYF.